This TCR beta chain was captured in a study of T cell responses to AZD1222 COVID-19 vaccine. Repertoires were generated with immunoSEQ multiplex PCR, while TCRdb's copy carries only in-frame clones and drops some. The sample includes roughly 100,000 clones, 90% of them seen just once. The CDR3 consists of 11 residues. Germline CDR1 reads MGHDK; CDR2 reads SYGVNS. The germline V and J ends were trimmed by 7 bases and 7 bases, with 11 bases remaining between them. Sample: peripheral blood, taken 28 days after the second AZD1222 dose. The chain carries TRBV25-1 and TRBJ2-7; D may correspond to TRBD1 or TRBD2 (5 bases each). The clonotype was recovered from an adult who received the AZD1222 COVID-19 vaccine. The CDR3 DNA sequence: TGTGCCAGCATGCTTGAGGGGGAGCAGTACTTC. This gives the protein CASMLEGEQYF.